Below are 24 T cell receptor beta chains sequenced from a single sample in a study of T cell responses to AZD1222 COVID-19 vaccine. The repertoire was sequenced with immunoSEQ multiplex PCR; TCRdb's copy has only in-frame clones and lacks some. The table shows around 89,000 clones, with more than 75% occurring only once. The sample was peripheral blood, taken on day 0 of AZD1222 vaccination. These receptors all come from an adult in good health.

V and J are TRBV2 and TRBJ2-3; a weak D match, TRBD2 (5 bases). From germline, CDR1 is SNHLY and CDR2 FYNNEI. This CDR3 is built from 13 residues. The V and J ends lost 1 base and 3 bases respectively, with 5 bases between them. The CDR3 is CASSEGGTDTQYF. In DNA form, the CDR3 reads TGTGCCAGCAGTGAAGGAGGGACAGATACGCAGTATTTT.

The chain couples TRBV5-1 to TRBJ1-4; tentative D call: TRBD1 (6 bases). Trimming left V 1 base short and J 7 bases short, with 14 bases between. This CDR3 is 15 amino acids long. CDR1 and CDR2 from the germline V gene are SGHRS and YFSETQ. The CDR3: CASSLFRGDGEKLFF. CDR3 nucleotides: TGCGCCAGCAGCTTGTTCAGGGGTGACGGTGAAAAACTGTTTTTT.

This clone was counted once. CDR3 region: CASRLQGNTGELFF. CDR3 nucleotide sequence: TGTGCCAGCAGGTTACAGGGGAACACCGGGGAGCTGTTTTTT. This chain connects TRBV6-5 to TRBJ2-2; a weak D match, TRBD1 (6 bases). V was shortened by 6 bases and J by 1 base, with 9 bases between the two germline ends. Germline loops: CDR1 MNHEY, CDR2 SVGAGI. The CDR3 runs 14 residues.

The chain is built from TRBV9 and TRBJ1-1; perhaps TRBD1 as D (5 bases). The CDR3 extends over 13 amino acids. Germline values: CDR1 SGDLS, CDR2 YYNGEE. The V and J ends lost 4 bases and 3 bases respectively, with 10 bases between them. The CDR3: CASSPGGYTEAFF. CDR3 bases: TGTGCCAGCAGCCCGGGGGGTTACACTGAAGCTTTCTTT.

The rearrangement links TRBV10-3 to TRBJ1-5; a possible D gene is TRBD1 (5 bases). CDR3 length equals 16 residues. The germline V gene has CDR1 ENHRY and CDR2 SYGVKD. Trimming took off 4 bases at V and 4 bases at J, with 17 bases between the two ends. CDR3 region: CAISGGGTVGNQPQHF. Here the CDR3 DNA reads TGTGCCATCAGTGGGGGTGGGACGGTCGGGAATCAGCCCCAGCATTTT.

The chain recombines TRBV12-5 with TRBJ2-3, with D unclear. The CDR3 totals 13 residues. In germline, CDR1 is LGHNT, CDR2 FRNRAP. Trimming cost V 4 bases and J 6 bases, with 11 bases left between them. The CDR3 region is CASGSPFLDTQYF. The CDR3 DNA reads TGTGCTAGTGGTTCGCCCTTCCTTGATACGCAGTATTTT.

This clone occurred a few times. The J gene is TRBJ1-2, the V gene TRBV29-1; TRBD1 agrees at 8 bases. The CDR3 is 13 amino acids. Germline lookup yields CDR1 SQVTM and CDR2 ANQGSEA. After removal of 6 bases from V and 4 bases from J, the junction contained 7 bases not matched to a gene. The CDR3 DNA reads TGCAGCGTCCGAACCGGGACAGGCTATGGCTACACCTTC. Translating it yields CSVRTGTGYGYTF. Based on the CDR3 plus reference TRBV29-1 and TRBJ1-2, the full variable domain is SAVISQKPSRDICQRGTSLTIQCQVDSQVTMMFWYRQQPGQSLTLIATANQGSEATYESGFVIDKFPISRPNLTFSTLTVSNMSPEDSSIYLCSVRTGTGYGYTFGSGTRLTVV.

The V and J genes are TRBV11-2 and TRBJ2-1; D ambiguous. Germline values: CDR1 SGHAT, CDR2 FQNNGV. CDR3 length: 15 amino acids. V was clipped by 1 base and J by 3 bases, with 10 bases between them. CDR3 amino acids: CASSLGIGNYNEQFF. The CDR3 bases are TGTGCCAGCAGCTTAGGAATAGGGAACTACAATGAGCAGTTCTTC.

This chain links TRBV3-1 (or the pseudogene TRBV3-2) with TRBJ2-7; D call uncertain. The germline V gene encodes CDR1 LGHDT and CDR2 YNNKEL (reference sequence). Trimming stripped 4 bases from V and 2 bases from J, with 9 bases between. The CDR3 has 13 amino acids. CDR3 loop: CASSLTPTYEQYF. CDR3 sequence (DNA): TGTGCCAGCAGCCTGACCCCAACCTACGAGCAGTACTTC.

The chain joins TRBV21-1 to TRBJ1-1; the listed D gene, TRBD1, was not tested against the DNA. TRBV21-1 is an annotated pseudogene. This CDR3 has 16 residues. Here the CDR3 reads CASSKGTVEMNTEAFF. The CDR3 nucleotides read TGTGCCAGCAGCAAAGGGACAGTGGAGATGAACACTGAAGCTTTCTTT.

The chain employs TRBV12-3 or TRBV12-4 and TRBJ1-3; D gene uncertain. CDR3 length: 12 amino acids. The V end was cut by 3 bases, the J end by 3 bases, with 3 bases between. CDR3 nucleotide sequence: TGTGCCAGCAGTTTCAATGGAAACACCATATATTTT. Translation: CASSFNGNTIYF.

The chain links TRBV5-1 to TRBJ1-4; a weak D match, TRBD1 (5 bases). V shed 1 base and J shed 8 bases, with 12 bases lying between them. This CDR3 spans 14 amino acids. Germline V gives CDR1 SGHRS, CDR2 YFSETQ. CDR3 sequence: CASSLNAGPEKLFF. CDR3 DNA: TGCGCCAGCAGCTTGAACGCAGGGCCAGAAAAACTGTTTTTT.

This rearrangement joins TRBV19 to TRBJ1-4; the D is unclear. V was pared by 2 bases and J by 6 bases, with 16 bases between. CDR3 size: 16 residues. Germline assignment: CDR1 LNHDA and CDR2 SQIVND (reference sequence). CDR3 coding DNA: TGTGCCAGTAGTATAAGAAAACGGTGGATCGATGAAAAACTGTTTTTT. Translation gives CASSIRKRWIDEKLFF.

The chain is built from TRBV2 and TRBJ1-2; D ambiguous. Trimming took off 8 bases at V and 4 bases at J, with 11 bases between the two ends. CDR3 size: 12 residues. CDR1 SNHLY and CDR2 FYNNEI come from the germline V gene. CDR3 sequence: CASFPPGYGYTF. The CDR3 DNA sequence: TGTGCCAGCTTCCCTCCCGGCTATGGCTACACCTTC.

The rearrangement uses TRBV19 and TRBJ2-5; 9 bases match TRBD2. Trimming at V came to 5 bases and at J to 5 bases, leaving 3 bases not matched to a gene. CDR3 size: 13 residues. Germline CDR1 LNHDA, CDR2 SQIVND (reference sequence). CDR3 sequence reads: CASSFGLAETQYF. The CDR3, as DNA: TGTGCCAGTAGTTTCGGACTAGCGGAGACCCAGTACTTC. Based on the CDR3 plus reference TRBV19 and TRBJ2-5, the full variable domain is DGGITQSPKYLFRKEGQNVTLSCEQNLNHDAMYWYRQDPGQGLRLIYYSQIVNDFQKGDIAEGYSVSREKKESFPLTVTSAQKNPTAFYLCASSFGLAETQYFGPGTRLLVL.

This chain connects TRBV18 to TRBJ1-1; perhaps TRBD1 as D (6 bases). The CDR3 spans 15 residues. Trimming took 3 bases from V and 1 from J, leaving 12 bases between them. Germline-derived CDR1 and CDR2 are KGHSH and LQKENI. The CDR3 sequence is CASSPVQGTNTEAFF. In DNA, the CDR3 is TGTGCCAGCTCACCTGTTCAGGGGACGAACACTGAAGCTTTCTTT.

This clone came up once. CDR3 DNA sequence: TGTGCCAGCAGCGCCGGGACTAGCGTAAGCGAGCAGTACTTC. Amino acids: CASSAGTSVSEQYF. The chain joins TRBV9 to TRBJ2-7, with 10 bases fitting TRBD2. This CDR3 is built from 14 residues. Per the germline V gene, CDR1 is SGDLS and CDR2 is YYNGEE. The V and J ends lost 3 bases and 6 bases, in that order; junction bases with no gene match: 6.

This chain joins TRBV10-3 and TRBJ1-2; no definite D call. The CDR3 spans 11 residues. Germline CDR1 ENHRY, CDR2 SYGVKD. V was cut by 6 bases and J by 8 bases, with 10 bases left in between. CDR3 region: CAISSLGGYTF. Written as DNA, the CDR3 is TGTGCCATCAGCTCTTTAGGGGGCTACACCTTC.

The genes are TRBV7-3 and TRBJ2-7; 7 nucleotides align to TRBD1. Germline V gene data show CDR1 as SGHTA and CDR2 as FQGTGA. CDR3 length equals 13 residues. The trim removed 2 bases at V and 6 bases at J, leaving 4 bases unmatched. CDR3 amino acids: CASSLEQGIEQYF. The CDR3 DNA is TGTGCCAGCAGCTTAGAACAGGGGATCGAGCAGTACTTC.

The genes are TRBV19 and TRBJ1-1; 8 bases match TRBD1. The CDR3 is 12 residues long. V shed 7 bases and J 4 bases; nucleotides not matched to a gene: 2. Germline loops: CDR1 LNHDA, CDR2 SQIVND (reference sequence). The CDR3 protein is CASMDRVTEAFF. CDR3 bases: TGTGCCAGTATGGACAGGGTCACTGAAGCTTTCTTT.

The rearrangement joins TRBV7-2 to TRBJ2-5; TRBD2 aligns across 14 bases. Germline assignment: CDR1 SGHTA and CDR2 FQGNSA. The V segment lost 5 bases and the J segment 4 bases; nucleotides outside the gene matches: 12. The CDR3 spans 18 residues. DNA of the CDR3: TGTGCCAGCAGCAGCCGGACTAGCGGGGGGACACTAAGAGAGACCCAGTACTTC. It translates to CASSSRTSGGTLRETQYF.

The CDR3 nucleotides read TGTGCCAGCAGCTTGGGAAGCTCCGGCGGATACACCATATATTTT. Encoded protein: CASSLGSSGGYTIYF. The chain has TRBV5-6 and TRBJ1-3; D is uncertain. The CDR3 has 15 residues. Trimming removed 0 bases at V and 8 bases at J, with 15 bases between. Germline V gene lookup returns CDR1 SGHDT and CDR2 YYEEEE.

The chain recombines TRBV2 with TRBJ1-4; D gene unclear. V lost 6 bases, J lost 7 bases, and 15 bases lay in between. CDR1 SNHLY and CDR2 FYNNEI come from the germline V gene. The CDR3 contains 14 residues. CDR3 coding DNA: TGTGCCAGCAGAGACCGGACGAGGCGTGAAAAACTGTTTTTT. This translates into CASRDRTRREKLFF.

V is TRBV11-2 and J is TRBJ2-7; 7 nucleotides line up with TRBD2. The V and J ends lost 8 bases and 0 bases, in that order; junction bases with no gene match: 10. Germline loops: CDR1 SGHAT, CDR2 FQNNGV. CDR3 size: 15 residues. The CDR3 coding sequence is TGTGCCAGCGGACTAGACTGGACGAGCTCCTACGAGCAGTACTTC. Encoded protein: CASGLDWTSSYEQYF.